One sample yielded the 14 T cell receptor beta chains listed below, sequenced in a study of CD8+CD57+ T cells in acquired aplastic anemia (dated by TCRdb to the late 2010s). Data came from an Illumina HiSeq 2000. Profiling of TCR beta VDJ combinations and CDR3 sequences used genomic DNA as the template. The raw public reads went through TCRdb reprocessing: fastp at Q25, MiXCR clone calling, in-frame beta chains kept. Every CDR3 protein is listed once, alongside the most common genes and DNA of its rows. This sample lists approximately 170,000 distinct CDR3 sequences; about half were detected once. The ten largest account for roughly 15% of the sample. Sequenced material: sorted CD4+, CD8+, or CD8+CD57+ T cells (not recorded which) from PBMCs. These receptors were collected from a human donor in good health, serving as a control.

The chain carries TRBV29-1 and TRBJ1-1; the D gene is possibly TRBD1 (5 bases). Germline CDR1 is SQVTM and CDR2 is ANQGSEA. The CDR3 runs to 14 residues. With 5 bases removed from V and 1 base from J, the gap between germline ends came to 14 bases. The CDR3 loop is CSVPRRGENTEAFF. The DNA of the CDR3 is TGCAGCGTTCCCCGGAGGGGAGAGAACACTGAAGCTTTCTTT.

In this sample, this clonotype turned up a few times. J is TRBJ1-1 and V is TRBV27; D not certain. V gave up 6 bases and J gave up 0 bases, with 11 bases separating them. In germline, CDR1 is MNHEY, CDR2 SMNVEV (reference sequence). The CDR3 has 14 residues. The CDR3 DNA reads TGTGCCAGCAGACCCGGACCGGTGAACACTGAAGCTTTCTTT. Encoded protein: CASRPGPVNTEAFF.

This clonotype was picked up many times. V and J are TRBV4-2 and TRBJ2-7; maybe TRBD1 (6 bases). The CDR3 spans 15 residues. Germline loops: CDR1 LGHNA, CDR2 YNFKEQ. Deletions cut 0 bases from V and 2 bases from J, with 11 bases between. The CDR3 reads CASSQDGTTTYEQYF. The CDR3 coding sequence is TGTGCCAGCAGCCAAGACGGGACAACAACCTACGAGCAGTACTTC.

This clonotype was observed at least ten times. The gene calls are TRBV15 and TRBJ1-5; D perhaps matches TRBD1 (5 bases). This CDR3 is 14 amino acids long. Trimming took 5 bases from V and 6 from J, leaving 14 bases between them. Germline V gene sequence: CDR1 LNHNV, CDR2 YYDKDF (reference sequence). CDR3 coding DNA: TGTGCCACCAGCGGTATCGGGGGACGTCAGCCCCAGCATTTT. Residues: CATSGIGGRQPQHF.

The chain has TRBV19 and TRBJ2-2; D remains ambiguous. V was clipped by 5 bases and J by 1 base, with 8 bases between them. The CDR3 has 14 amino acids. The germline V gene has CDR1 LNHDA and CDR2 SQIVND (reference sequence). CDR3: CASSAPGNTGELFF. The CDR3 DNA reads TGTGCCAGTAGTGCCCCGGGGAACACCGGGGAGCTGTTTTTT.

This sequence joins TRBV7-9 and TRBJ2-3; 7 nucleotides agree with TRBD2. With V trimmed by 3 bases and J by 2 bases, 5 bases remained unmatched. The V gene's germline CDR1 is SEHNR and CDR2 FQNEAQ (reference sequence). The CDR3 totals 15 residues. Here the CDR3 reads CASSFSGAPTDTQYF. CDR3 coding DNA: TGTGCCAGCAGCTTCAGCGGGGCCCCCACAGATACGCAGTATTTT.

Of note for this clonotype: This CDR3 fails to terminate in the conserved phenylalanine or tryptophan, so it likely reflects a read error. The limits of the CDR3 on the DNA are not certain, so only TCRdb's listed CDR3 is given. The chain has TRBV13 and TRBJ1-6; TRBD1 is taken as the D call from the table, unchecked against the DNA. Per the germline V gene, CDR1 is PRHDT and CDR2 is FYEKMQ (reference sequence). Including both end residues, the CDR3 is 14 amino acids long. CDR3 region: CASSLSIRATGIPI.

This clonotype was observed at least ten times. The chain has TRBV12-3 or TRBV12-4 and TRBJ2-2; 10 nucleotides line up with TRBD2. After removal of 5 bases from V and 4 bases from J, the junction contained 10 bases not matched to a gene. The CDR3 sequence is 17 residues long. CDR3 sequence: CASSPRRGLASTGELFF. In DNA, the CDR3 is TGTGCCAGCAGTCCCAGGCGGGGACTAGCGAGCACCGGGGAGCTGTTTTTT.

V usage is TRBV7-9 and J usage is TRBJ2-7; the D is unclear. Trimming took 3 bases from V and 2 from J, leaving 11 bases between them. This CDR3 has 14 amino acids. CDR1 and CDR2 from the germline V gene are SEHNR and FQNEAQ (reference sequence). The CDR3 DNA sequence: TGTGCCAGCAGCTTGGACCTCAGAACCTACGAGCAGTACTTC. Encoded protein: CASSLDLRTYEQYF.

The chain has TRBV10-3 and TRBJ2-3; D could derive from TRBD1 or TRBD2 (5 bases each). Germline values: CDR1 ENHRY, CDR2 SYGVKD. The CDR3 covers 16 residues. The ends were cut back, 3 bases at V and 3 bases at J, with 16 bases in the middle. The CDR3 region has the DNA TGTGCCATCAGTGAATCAGCGGAAAGGGGTACAGATACGCAGTATTTT. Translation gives CAISESAERGTDTQYF.

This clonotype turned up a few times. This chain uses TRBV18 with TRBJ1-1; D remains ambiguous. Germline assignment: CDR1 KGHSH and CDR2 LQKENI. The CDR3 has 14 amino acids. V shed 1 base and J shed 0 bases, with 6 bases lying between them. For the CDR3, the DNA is TGTGCCAGCTCACCACAAGGGATGAACACTGAAGCTTTCTTT. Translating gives CASSPQGMNTEAFF.

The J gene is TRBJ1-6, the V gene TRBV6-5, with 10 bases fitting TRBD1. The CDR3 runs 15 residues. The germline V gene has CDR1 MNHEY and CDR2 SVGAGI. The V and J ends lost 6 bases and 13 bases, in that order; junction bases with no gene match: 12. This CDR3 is CASRMGQGSNQPLHF. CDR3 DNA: TGTGCCAGCAGAATGGGACAGGGGAGCAATCAGCCCCTCCACTTT.

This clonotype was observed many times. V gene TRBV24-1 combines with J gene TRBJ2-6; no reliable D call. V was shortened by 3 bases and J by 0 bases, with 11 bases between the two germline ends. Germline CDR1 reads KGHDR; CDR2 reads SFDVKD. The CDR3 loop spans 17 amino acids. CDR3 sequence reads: CATSDGRRSSGANVLTF. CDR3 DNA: TGTGCCACCAGTGATGGCAGGAGAAGCTCTGGGGCCAACGTCCTGACTTTC.

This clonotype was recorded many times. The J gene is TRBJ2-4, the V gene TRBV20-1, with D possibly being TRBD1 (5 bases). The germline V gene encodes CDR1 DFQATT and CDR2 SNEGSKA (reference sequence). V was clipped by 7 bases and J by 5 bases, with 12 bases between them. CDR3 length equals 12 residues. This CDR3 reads CSGAIGENIQYF. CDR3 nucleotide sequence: TGCAGTGGAGCTATAGGGGAAAACATTCAGTACTTC.